The next 22 T cell receptor beta chains were all read from a single sample in a study of blood T cell repertoires in COVID-19. This table comes from immunoSEQ multiplex PCR, and its TCRdb copy is limited to in-frame clones, with some not included. The sample lists 200,000 to 250,000 clones, about nine tenths occurring once. Material: PBMCs or T cells enriched from blood (not recorded which). All receptors derive from a young woman who had recovered from COVID-19.

This rearrangement joins TRBV27 to TRBJ1-2; 7 bases map to TRBD1. Trimming at V came to 4 bases and at J to 5 bases, leaving 13 bases not matched to a gene. This CDR3 is 16 amino acids long. Per the germline V gene, CDR1 is MNHEY and CDR2 is SMNVEV (reference sequence). CDR3: CASSSIQEGAVYGYTF. CDR3 nucleotides: TGTGCCAGCAGTTCCATTCAGGAGGGGGCGGTTTATGGCTACACCTTC.

The chain combines TRBV20-1 with TRBJ2-7; 8 nucleotides agree with TRBD2. From germline, CDR1 is DFQATT and CDR2 SNEGSKA (reference sequence). Germline trimming cut 5 bases from V and 4 bases from J; bases unmatched to any gene: 1. The CDR3 loop spans 11 amino acids. The CDR3 DNA reads TGCAGTGCTGGCGGGGGGTACGAGCAGTACTTC. The encoded protein is CSAGGGYEQYF.

The rearrangement links TRBV9 to TRBJ2-7, with unresolved D. The CDR3 is 14 amino acids. V gave up 0 bases and J gave up 1 base, with 8 bases separating them. Per the germline V gene, CDR1 is SGDLS and CDR2 is YYNGEE. CDR3 DNA sequence: TGTGCCAGCAGCGTAGTTGGGCAGTCCTACGAGCAGTACTTC. Its translation is CASSVVGQSYEQYF.

This chain uses TRBV2 with TRBJ2-3; D may be TRBD2 (5 bases). The germline V gene encodes CDR1 SNHLY and CDR2 FYNNEI. This CDR3 spans 17 amino acids. The V gene lost 6 bases and the J gene lost 0 bases, with 19 bases spanning the gap. This CDR3 is CASSRRRLSESTDTQYF. Here the CDR3 DNA reads TGTGCCAGCAGCAGAAGACGGCTTAGCGAAAGCACAGATACGCAGTATTTT.

The rearrangement joins TRBV7-2 to TRBJ1-1; TRBD1 is a possible D gene (5 bases). The V gene lost 1 base and the J gene lost 3 bases, with 12 bases spanning the gap. The CDR3 loop spans 15 amino acids. Looked up from germline, CDR1 is SGHTA and CDR2 is FQGNSA. Written as DNA, the CDR3 is TGTGCCAGCAGCTTAGATCAGGGAGGGGACACTGAAGCTTTCTTT. Its protein is CASSLDQGGDTEAFF.

J is TRBJ1-1 and V is TRBV7-3; 7 bases match TRBD1. Germline lookup yields CDR1 SGHTA and CDR2 FQGTGA. CDR3 size: 14 residues. The ends lost 3 bases at V and 4 bases at J; junction bases unmatched: 5. The DNA of the CDR3 is TGTGCCAGCAGCTTCCGGACAGGTACCACTGAAGCTTTCTTT. It codes for CASSFRTGTTEAFF.

J is TRBJ2-1 and V is TRBV7-3, with TRBD2 as a possible D gene (5 bases). The CDR3 length is 15 residues. Between the trimmed V and J ends, which lost 4 bases and 5 bases, there was a span of 15 bases. Germline-derived CDR1 and CDR2 are SGHTA and FQGTGA. The CDR3 protein is CASSSSGFAHNEQFF. The CDR3 DNA follows: TGTGCCAGCAGCTCGTCGGGATTCGCCCACAATGAGCAGTTCTTC.

The CDR3 region is CASSLTTRPPMNTEAFF. The CDR3 DNA follows: TGTGCCAGTAGTCTCACGACACGTCCGCCGATGAACACTGAAGCTTTCTTT. The chain uses TRBV19 and TRBJ1-1; no reliable D call. The CDR3 contains 17 residues. CDR1 is LNHDA and CDR2 is SQIVND in the germline V gene (reference sequence). The ends were cut back, 5 bases at V and 0 bases at J, with 19 bases in the middle. Drawing the rest from reference TRBV19 and TRBJ1-1, the complete variable domain is DGGITQSPKYLFRKEGQNVTLSCEQNLNHDAMYWYRQDPGQGLRLIYYSQIVNDFQKGDIAEGYSVSREKKESFPLTVTSAQKNPTAFYLCASSLTTRPPMNTEAFFGQGTRLTVV.

The rearrangement uses TRBV11-2 and TRBJ1-1; perhaps TRBD1 as D (6 bases). The CDR3 length is 11 residues. Trimming shortened V by 6 bases and J by 11 bases, and 13 bases separated the two germline ends. Germline CDR1 is SGHAT and CDR2 is FQNNGV. The DNA of the CDR3 is TGTGCCAGCAGTCGAAGGGGGGGGGCTTTCTTT. Amino acid sequence: CASSRRGGAFF.

The rearrangement links TRBV12-5 to TRBJ1-3; possible D gene TRBD1, 6 bases. Germline-derived CDR1 and CDR2 are LGHNT and FRNRAP. The CDR3 runs to 12 residues. Between the trimmed V and J ends, which lost 11 bases and 3 bases, there was a span of 11 bases. CDR3 sequence reads: CAAGDLGNTIYF. Written as DNA, the CDR3 is TGTGCTGCAGGGGATCTTGGAAACACCATATATTTT.

This chain joins TRBV27 and TRBJ2-7; 9 positions agree with TRBD1. J lost 2 bases, V lost 4 bases, and 0 bases had no gene match. Germline loops: CDR1 MNHEY, CDR2 SMNVEV (reference sequence). This CDR3 is built from 13 residues. The CDR3 sequence: CASSWDRAYEQYF. For the CDR3, the DNA is TGTGCCAGCAGTTGGGACAGGGCCTACGAGCAGTACTTC.

V usage is TRBV7-2 and J usage is TRBJ1-1; D ambiguous. The CDR3 totals 15 residues. Germline loops: CDR1 SGHTA, CDR2 FQGNSA. Trimming took off 7 bases at V and 0 bases at J, with 15 bases between the two ends. CDR3 in amino acids: CASTSRRIMNTEAFF. The CDR3 DNA sequence: TGTGCCAGCACGTCTCGGCGGATAATGAACACTGAAGCTTTCTTT.

This chain connects TRBV4-3 to TRBJ2-1; 12 nucleotides align to TRBD2. The CDR3 has 15 residues. The trim removed 3 bases at V and 8 bases at J, leaving 5 bases unmatched. Germline V gene lookup returns CDR1 LGHNA and CDR2 YSLEER. CDR3 residues: CASSQTGTSGHEQFF. CDR3 DNA: TGCGCCAGCAGCCAGACCGGGACTAGCGGGCATGAGCAGTTCTTC.

This clone has a single count. The V gene is TRBV19, the J gene TRBJ2-1; a weak D match, TRBD1 (5 bases). V lost 3 bases and J 3 bases, leaving 12 bases between the germline ends. CDR1 LNHDA and CDR2 SQIVND come from the germline V gene (reference sequence). The CDR3 length is 15 residues. CDR3 region: CASSITQGNYNEQFF. In DNA form, the CDR3 reads TGTGCCAGTAGTATTACCCAGGGAAACTACAATGAGCAGTTCTTC. The entire variable domain, with the rest obtained from reference TRBV19 and TRBJ2-1, is as follows: DGGITQSPKYLFRKEGQNVTLSCEQNLNHDAMYWYRQDPGQGLRLIYYSQIVNDFQKGDIAEGYSVSREKKESFPLTVTSAQKNPTAFYLCASSITQGNYNEQFFGPGTRLTVL.

The rearrangement links TRBV5-6 to TRBJ2-3; 10 nucleotides agree with TRBD1. V was pared by 4 bases and J by 4 bases, with 6 bases of the junction left unmatched. The CDR3 is 15 amino acids. Germline assignment: CDR1 SGHDT and CDR2 YYEEEE. CDR3: CASSGGTGEADTQYF. For the CDR3, the DNA is TGTGCCAGCAGCGGGGGGACAGGGGAGGCAGATACGCAGTATTTT.

Only one count was recorded for this clone. The gene calls are TRBV6-5 and TRBJ2-2; 9 nucleotides line up with TRBD1. With V trimmed by 10 bases and J by 4 bases, 4 bases remained unmatched. The CDR3 length is 13 residues. Germline CDR1 and CDR2: MNHEY and SVGAGI. The CDR3 DNA is TGTGCCACCGAGGACAGGGGCACCGGGGAGCTGTTTTTT. Translation: CATEDRGTGELFF.

Only one count was recorded for this clone. V and J are TRBV7-2 and TRBJ2-2; D is uncertain. V was clipped by 3 bases and J by 3 bases, with 8 bases between them. The CDR3 contains 14 residues. Per the germline V gene, CDR1 is SGHTA and CDR2 is FQGNSA. CDR3 DNA sequence: TGTGCCAGCAGCTTTGACTCAGACACCGGGGAGCTGTTTTTT. Translated: CASSFDSDTGELFF.

The genes are TRBV9 and TRBJ2-7; TRBD2 matches at 10 bases. The CDR3 consists of 17 residues. The germline V gene encodes CDR1 SGDLS and CDR2 YYNGEE. The ends lost 0 bases at V and 6 bases at J; junction bases unmatched: 12. DNA for the CDR3: TGTGCCAGCAGCGTAGGGTCCAGCCTAGCGGGGGAGCCCGAGCAGTACTTC. This gives the protein CASSVGSSLAGEPEQYF.

The V gene is TRBV2, the J gene TRBJ2-3; perhaps TRBD1 as D (6 bases). The CDR3 spans 15 residues. CDR1 SNHLY and CDR2 FYNNEI come from the germline V gene. Trimming stripped 9 bases from V and 1 base from J, with 17 bases between. DNA of the CDR3: TGTGCCAGTTCAGTATGGGGGCGCGGCACAGATACGCAGTATTTT. This translates into CASSVWGRGTDTQYF.

The chain joins TRBV10-3 to TRBJ1-2; TRBD1 matches at 7 bases. Germline V lookup: CDR1 ENHRY, CDR2 SYGVKD. J lost 3 bases, V lost 3 bases, and 7 bases had no gene match. The CDR3 sequence is 15 residues long. CDR3 region: CAISDTKGGDYGYTF. Here the CDR3 DNA reads TGTGCCATCAGTGATACGAAAGGGGGCGACTATGGCTACACCTTC.

The chain combines TRBV2 with TRBJ1-2; 7 bases match TRBD1. This CDR3 spans 13 amino acids. CDR1 is SNHLY, CDR2 FYNNEI, per germline. V shed 7 bases and J 9 bases; nucleotides not matched to a gene: 11. CDR3 in amino acids: CASTGTVIQSYTF. CDR3 DNA: TGTGCCAGCACCGGGACAGTCATCCAGAGCTACACCTTC.

The rearrangement joins TRBV7-8 to TRBJ1-3; the D gene is possibly TRBD1 (6 bases). CDR1 SGHVS and CDR2 FQNEAQ come from the germline V gene. V was clipped by 5 bases and J by 0 bases, with 20 bases between them. This CDR3 is 18 amino acids long. In nucleotides, the CDR3 is TGTGCCAGCAGCGAGTCGGACAGATTAATCAGCTCTGGAAACACCATATATTTT. It encodes CASSESDRLISSGNTIYF. The entire variable domain, with the rest obtained from reference TRBV7-8 and TRBJ1-3, is as follows: GAGVSQSPRYKVAKRGQDVALRCDPISGHVSLFWYQQALGQGPEFLTYFQNEAQLDKSGLPSDRFFAERPEGSVSTLKIQRTQQEDSAVYLCASSESDRLISSGNTIYFGEGSWLTVV.